The 10 T cell receptor beta chains in this list originate from one sample, sequenced in a study of T cell responses to AZD1222 COVID-19 vaccine. Sequencing was performed with immunoSEQ multiplex PCR; in TCRdb, only in-frame clones are kept and a portion is missing. This table has about 70,000 clones, roughly 89% appearing once. The sample consisted of peripheral blood, taken on day 0 of AZD1222 vaccination. Receptors originate from an adult in good health.

This clone came up once. The chain has TRBV7-3 and TRBJ1-3; 7 nucleotides agree with TRBD1. V lost 4 bases to trimming and J lost 2 bases; unmatched junction nucleotides: 5. Germline CDR1 and CDR2: SGHTA and FQGTGA. This CDR3 has 15 amino acids. CDR3 in DNA: TGTGCCAGCAGCTCTTCTGGGACAGCTGGAAACACCATATATTTT. Its translation: CASSSSGTAGNTIYF.

V usage is TRBV10-3 and J usage is TRBJ1-6; 7 bases line up with TRBD1. CDR1 and CDR2 from the germline V gene are ENHRY and SYGVKD. The CDR3 runs 13 residues. J gave up 11 bases and V 8 bases, and 9 bases lay outside the gene matches. The CDR3 DNA sequence: TGTGCCATCTCCGAGACAGGGTTGGCACCCCTCCACTTT. It yields the protein CAISETGLAPLHF.

This chain joins TRBV3-1 (or the pseudogene TRBV3-2) and TRBJ2-5; weak D call: TRBD2 (6 bases). V dropped 1 base and J dropped 5 bases, with 14 bases sitting between them. Germline CDR1 and CDR2: LGHDT and YNNKEL (reference sequence). The CDR3 is made up of 15 amino acids. CDR3 bases: TGTGCCAGCAGCCAAGTTTCGCGGGAAGGGGAGACCCAGTACTTC. Translating it yields CASSQVSREGETQYF.

This chain uses TRBV2 with TRBJ1-1; D not resolved. The CDR3 has 14 residues. V was pared by 6 bases and J by 0 bases, with 11 bases between. Germline CDR1 and CDR2: SNHLY and FYNNEI. The CDR3 DNA reads TGTGCCAGCAGGGATGACATGCTGAACACTGAAGCTTTCTTT. Its translation: CASRDDMLNTEAFF.

The CDR3 DNA reads as TGTGCCAGCAGCAGCCGAGGGACAGTGTTTCAAGCTTTCTTT. This translates into CASSSRGTVFQAFF. The chain employs TRBV6-5 and TRBJ1-1, with 7 bases identical to TRBD1. With V trimmed by 6 bases and J by 9 bases, 13 bases remained unmatched. The CDR3 sequence is 14 residues long. Germline values: CDR1 MNHEY, CDR2 SVGAGI.

This clone was counted a few times. This chain uses TRBV7-9 with TRBJ2-5, with unresolved D. Germline V gene lookup returns CDR1 SEHNR and CDR2 FQNEAQ (reference sequence). CDR3 length: 13 residues. V was shortened by 1 base and J by 0 bases, with 3 bases between the two germline ends. As DNA, the CDR3 is TGTGCCAGCAGCTTAGACAACCAAGAGACCCAGTACTTC. Translating it yields CASSLDNQETQYF.

This clone was seen more than once but under ten times. The J gene is TRBJ1-2, the V gene TRBV4-2; no firm D call. Trimming removed 4 bases at V and 5 bases at J, with 20 bases between. CDR3 size: 16 residues. CDR1 is LGHNA, CDR2 YNFKEQ, per germline. The CDR3 here is CASSPLGLDGGYGYTF. CDR3 nucleotides: TGTGCCAGCAGCCCCCTAGGACTGGACGGTGGGTATGGCTACACCTTC.

The genes are TRBV5-1 and TRBJ2-5; D perhaps matches TRBD1 (6 bases). CDR1 and CDR2 (germline): SGHRS, YFSETQ. Trimming removed 4 bases from V and 9 bases from J, with 22 bases in between. The length of the CDR3 is 15 residues. In DNA form, the CDR3 reads TGCGCCAGCAGCGGGTGGTTGAGCGGCCCAGGGGCCCAGTACTTC. Its protein is CASSGWLSGPGAQYF.

There are a few counts of this clone. The CDR3 sequence: CASTFAGGPGELFF. The CDR3 DNA is TGTGCCAGCACTTTCGCGGGGGGGCCCGGGGAGCTGTTTTTT. V and J are TRBV7-9 and TRBJ2-2; 9 bases are a match to TRBD2. The germline gives CDR1 SEHNR, CDR2 FQNEAQ (reference sequence). Trimming took 7 bases from V and 6 from J; bases not matched to a gene: 6. This CDR3 region has 14 residues.

This chain uses TRBV5-1 with TRBJ2-2; TRBD2 agrees at 12 bases. The V gene's germline CDR1 is SGHRS and CDR2 YFSETQ. This CDR3 has 19 amino acids. Trimming at V came to 0 bases and at J to 4 bases, leaving 10 bases not matched to a gene. The CDR3 is CASSLGWTSGVASTGELFF. CDR3 DNA: TGCGCCAGCAGCTTGGGCTGGACTAGCGGGGTGGCTAGCACCGGGGAGCTGTTTTTT.